This is a list of T cell receptor beta chains from one sample in a study of OX40 agonist ivuxolimab in advanced cancers. Clones were read by immunoSEQ multiplex PCR, and TCRdb kept only the in-frame ones, dropping some. The table shows more than 100,000 clones, with around 95% occurring only once. The sample in question was CD4+ or CD8+ T cells sorted from blood, obtained in a trial of the OX40 agonist ivuxolimab. All receptors come from an adult with an advanced solid tumor such as melanoma, head and neck, liver or kidney cancer. The CDR3 runs from the conserved cysteine through the conserved F or W. D genes are given only for firm matches. Clone size is not always given. Where it is, it says once, few, many or a class for expanded clones.

>-|-|TRBJ1-4|TRBV2
TGTGCCAGCAGGAAGACCGGGAATGAAAAACTGTTTTTT
CASRKTGNEKLFF
>TRBD1|-|TRBJ2-5|TRBV28
TGTGCCAGCAGCCAAAGACAGGGACCAAGCCGGGGGACCCAGTACTTC
CASSQRQGPSRGTQYF
>TRBD1|-|TRBJ1-2|TRBV19
TGTGCCAGTAGTATAATTTCTCCGGGACAGCCGAACTATGGCTACACCTTC
CASSIISPGQPNYGYTF
>-|-|TRBJ1-4|TRBV28
TGTGCCAGCAGTTCCCCGACAGAAAAACTGTTTTTT
CASSSPTEKLFF
>-|-|TRBJ2-5|TRBV9
TGTGCCAGCAGCGTAGCTGACTGGGGGACCGAAGAGACCCAGTACTTC
CASSVADWGTEETQYF
>-|-|TRBJ1-4|TRBV2
TGTGCCAGCACCGGGGCTTCCGACAGCCTGAATGAAAAACTGTTTTTT
CASTGASDSLNEKLFF
>-|-|TRBJ1-3|TRBV7-2
TGTGCCAGCAGCTTAGCGAGTGGCTCTGGAAACACCATATATTTT
CASSLASGSGNTIYF
>-|-|TRBJ1-1|TRBV5-1
TGCGCCAGCAGCTCCCCGGCGGCGAACACTGAAGCTTTCTTT
CASSSPAANTEAFF
>TRBD2|-|TRBJ2-3|TRBV5-4
TGTGCCAGCAGCTTTCGAACCTCACGGGCGGGGGTAACAGATACGCAGTATTTT
CASSFRTSRAGVTDTQYF
>-|-|TRBJ2-1|TRBV5-4
TGTGCCAGCAGCTCCCAGATAGGGGTCGGGGCCAATGAGCAGTTCTTC
CASSSQIGVGANEQFF
>-|few|TRBJ1-1|TRBV19
TGTGCCAGTAGTATTGGAGGGGGGGCGCGGAGCACTGAAGCTTTCTTT
CASSIGGGARSTEAFF
>TRBD2|-|TRBJ2-2|TRBV29-1
TGCAGCGTTGAAGTGAGGCCTAGCGGGGGGAACACCGGGGAGCTGTTTTTT
CSVEVRPSGGNTGELFF
>-|-|TRBJ1-1|TRBV7-2
TGTGCCAGCAGCCCCCCGGGGATGAACACTGAAGCTTTCTTT
CASSPPGMNTEAFF
>-|once|TRBJ1-1|TRBV28
TGTGCCACCCACTTTTCGCCGGGACAACTGAGAGCTTTCTTT
CATHFSPGQLRAFF
>-|-|TRBJ2-7|TRBV25-1
TGTGCCAGCAGTGAGAGGGGAATTAGCGACTCCTCCTACGAGCAGTACTTC
CASSERGISDSSYEQYF
>-|-|TRBJ1-2|TRBV18
TGTGCCAGCTCAATCAGAGACTATGGCTACACCTTC
CASSIRDYGYTF
>TRBD1|-|TRBJ1-1|TRBV5-4
TGTGCCAGCAAAGTGGCGGGACAGGGTGCTGAAGCTTTCTTT
CASKVAGQGAEAFF
>-|-|TRBJ2-3|TRBV6-6
TGTGCCAGCAGACAGGGAGGGTCAGATACGCAGTATTTT
CASRQGGSDTQYF
>-|few|TRBJ1-2|TRBV21-1
TGTGCCACCCGGAGGGGTCCCTATGGCTACACCTTC
CATRRGPYGYTF
>TRBD1|once|TRBJ1-5|TRBV19
TGTGCCAGTAGACGAACTTCGGACAGGAATCGGGGCAATCAGCCCCAGCATTTT
CASRRTSDRNRGNQPQHF
>TRBD1|-|TRBJ1-4|TRBV28
TGTGCCAGCAGTTCGGGGACAGGGGTGTATGAAAAACTGTTTTTT
CASSSGTGVYEKLFF
>TRBD1|-|TRBJ2-1|TRBV19
TGTGCCAGTACAAACAGCCAGACAGGGCTTTACTACAATGAGCAGTTCTTC
CASTNSQTGLYYNEQFF
>-|-|TRBJ2-7|TRBV10-3
TGTGCCATCAGTCCCGGCCGGGACACCTTCGAGCAGTACTTC
CAISPGRDTFEQYF
>-|-|TRBJ1-1|TRBV19
TGTGCCAGCAACCATATCCGGGACATGGTGGGGAACACTGAAGCTTTCTTT
CASNHIRDMVGNTEAFF
>-|-|TRBJ1-2|TRBV11-2
TGTGCCAGCAGCCCCGATCAACTGGGTGGCTACACCTTC
CASSPDQLGGYTF
>TRBD2|-|TRBJ2-5|TRBV18
TGTGCCAGCTCACCAGAACTAGCGGGCCAGGAGACCCAGTACTTC
CASSPELAGQETQYF
>TRBD1|few|TRBJ1-5|TRBV19
TGTGCCAGTAGTTCAATGACAGGGCGTACCAATCAGCCCCAGCATTTT
CASSSMTGRTNQPQHF
>-|-|TRBJ2-5|TRBV7-8
TGTGCCAGCAGCCCGGGACTTCAAGAGACCCAGTACTTC
CASSPGLQETQYF
>TRBD2|-|TRBJ2-3|TRBV28
TGTGCCAGCAGTCGGACTAGCGGGGGGGCCGCGGATACGCAGTATTTT
CASSRTSGGAADTQYF
>-|-|TRBJ2-3|TRBV5-1
TGCGCCAGCAGCTTGGAAGCGACAGATACGCAGTATTTT
CASSLEATDTQYF
>-|-|TRBJ2-7|TRBV28
TGTGCCAGCGCCCGAGACGTCAGCTACGAGCAGTACTTC
CASARDVSYEQYF
>TRBD2|-|TRBJ2-7|TRBV5-1
TGCGCCAGCAGCCAGAGCGGGAGCTCCTACGAGCAGTACTTC
CASSQSGSSYEQYF
>-|-|TRBJ2-3|TRBV7-8
TGTGCCAGCAGCTTCTACAGGATGAGCCGCACAGATACGCAGTATTTT
CASSFYRMSRTDTQYF
>TRBD1|-|TRBJ2-7|TRBV27
TGTGCCAGCAGTTTAGACAGGGGAACATACGAGCAGTACTTC
CASSLDRGTYEQYF
>-|-|TRBJ2-7|TRBV7-9
TGTGCCAGCAGCTTTGACATTTTCGAGCAGTACTTC
CASSFDIFEQYF
>-|-|TRBJ1-1|TRBV6-5
TGTGCCAGCAGTTACTCGAAACCCGCTGAAGCTTTCTTT
CASSYSKPAEAFF
>TRBD1|-|TRBJ1-6|TRBV6-1
TGTGCCAGCAGAGCACAGGGGGCAGATTCACCCCTCCACTTT
CASRAQGADSPLHF
>TRBD1|-|TRBJ2-2|TRBV6-5
TGTGCCAGCGGGCGACAGGGGGCCACCGGGGAGCTGTTTTTT
CASGRQGATGELFF
>-|-|TRBJ2-7|TRBV11-1
TGTGCCAGCAGCTTGGGGGCCTCCACGGGAGCGGGTTACGAGCAGTACTTC
CASSLGASTGAGYEQYF
>-|-|TRBJ2-1|TRBV7-3
TGTGCCAGCAGCTTAAGTCTATGGGACAATGAGCAGTTCTTC
CASSLSLWDNEQFF
>-|-|TRBJ2-7|TRBV28
TGTGCCAGCAGTTTACCTATTGGAGGTCCCGTCTACGAGCAGTACTTC
CASSLPIGGPVYEQYF
>-|-|TRBJ1-1|TRBV13
TGTGCCAGCAGCCCCCGGGGGGGAAACACTGAAGCTTTCTTT
CASSPRGGNTEAFF
>TRBD1|-|TRBJ1-3|TRBV19
TGTGCCAGTAGAGACAGGGGCGCTGGAAACACCATATATTTT
CASRDRGAGNTIYF
>-|-|TRBJ2-3|TRBV28
TGTGCCAGCAGTGCCCCCCGGGACCCACGCACAGATACGCAGTATTTT
CASSAPRDPRTDTQYF
>-|-|TRBJ2-1|TRBV7-2
TGTGCCAGCAGCTTATCTAGGGGAGGTCCCTACAATGAGCAGTTCTTC
CASSLSRGGPYNEQFF
>-|-|TRBJ1-1|TRBV13
TGTGCCAGCAGCCGGGCAGGGGTGAACACTGAAGCTTTCTTT
CASSRAGVNTEAFF